This passage covers 18 T cell receptor beta chains from one sample sequenced in a study of regulatory T cells in long-lasting Graves disease. TCR beta libraries were built with iRepertoire HTBI primers and Arm-PCR of CDR3 regions. In TCRdb, the multiplex PCR reads were re-called with MiXCR into one record per CDR3 protein. The repertoire holds more than 300,000 distinct CDR3 sequences, approximately 23% seen once, with around a quarter in the top ten. Specified time point: persistent/refractory GD, antithyroid drugs over 5 years with positive TRAb. Preparation of the TCR library used RNA extracted from PBMCs. This sample comprised peripheral blood mononuclear cells (PBMCs), obtained when the disease was refractory, from a patient treated with antithyroid drugs. These receptors came from a woman between 40 and 50 years old with Graves disease.

This clonotype was counted only a few times. The chain joins TRBV20-1 to TRBJ2-7; 10 bases fit TRBD2. Per the germline V gene, CDR1 is DFQATT and CDR2 is SNEGSKA (reference sequence). The CDR3 runs 14 residues. V was clipped by 3 bases and J by 1 base; unmatched bases: 3. The CDR3 sequence is CSARASGSSYEQYF. The CDR3 nucleotides are TGCAGTGCTAGGGCTAGCGGGAGTTCCTACGAGCAGTACTTC.

This clonotype occurred many times. V usage is TRBV15 and J usage is TRBJ2-5; 9 bases map to TRBD2. The CDR3 extends over 19 amino acids. CDR1 is LNHNV, CDR2 YYDKDF, per germline (reference sequence). Germline trimming cut 1 base from V and 4 bases from J; bases unmatched to any gene: 16. The CDR3, as DNA: TGTGCCACCAGCAGAGTTGGGCGTAGGGCGGGAGGGCCACGAGAGACCCAGTACTTC. Its protein product is CATSRVGRRAGGPRETQYF.

The genes are TRBV18 and TRBJ2-5, with TRBD1 matching over 8 bases. This CDR3 has 17 residues. V lost 3 bases and J lost 1; bases outside the gene matches: 10. Germline values: CDR1 KGHSH, CDR2 LQKENI. The CDR3 DNA sequence: TGTGCCAGCTCACCCTATACGACAGGGGTGTTCCAAGAGACCCAGTACTTC. Translation gives CASSPYTTGVFQETQYF.

This clonotype was counted at least ten times. The rearrangement joins TRBV12-3 or TRBV12-4 to TRBJ2-7; 7 bases agree with TRBD2. The CDR3 totals 16 residues. After removal of 1 base from V and 1 base from J, the junction contained 7 bases not matched to a gene. CDR3 region: CASSLVRGSRSYEQYF. The DNA for the CDR3 is TGTGCCAGCAGTTTAGTTCGCGGGAGTCGATCCTACGAGCAGTACTTC.

This clonotype has a handful of counts. The chain carries TRBV6-2 or TRBV6-3 and TRBJ1-4, with D maybe TRBD1 (5 bases). The ends were cut back, 0 bases at V and 8 bases at J, with 22 bases in the middle. The CDR3 sequence is 18 residues long. Germline V gene data show CDR1 as MNHEY and CDR2 as SVGEGT. The CDR3 loop is CASSYSTIPGPGGEKLFF. CDR3 DNA: TGTGCCAGCAGTTACTCGACGATACCGGGACCCGGAGGGGAAAAACTGTTTTTT.

To note about this clonotype: A junction end diverges from the germline sequence, so it may reflect a read error. V gene TRBV3-1 combines with J gene TRBJ2-7; D possibly corresponds to TRBD2 (5 bases). The CDR3 has 15 amino acids. Germline CDR1 reads LGHDT; CDR2 reads YNNKEL (reference sequence). The CDR3 region has the DNA TGTACCAGCAGCCCGATGGCCGGGATTAGCGACGAGCAGTACTTC. Protein product: CTSSPMAGISDEQYF.

This clonotype was picked up many times. The gene calls are TRBV20-1 and TRBJ2-5, with 10 bases matching TRBD1. CDR1 and CDR2 from the germline V gene are DFQATT and SNEGSKA (reference sequence). V shed 5 bases and J 4 bases; nucleotides not matched to a gene: 4. The CDR3 runs to 13 residues. CDR3: CSAGDRGRETQYF. The CDR3 bases are TGCAGTGCTGGTGACAGGGGGCGAGAGACCCAGTACTTC.

This clonotype has ten or more counts. This rearrangement joins TRBV6-1 to TRBJ2-6; D might be TRBD2 (5 bases). CDR1 and CDR2 (germline): MNHNS, SASEGT. Trimming removed 6 bases at V and 0 bases at J, with 9 bases between. The CDR3 runs 15 residues. CDR3 sequence: CASSGLSSGANVLTF. CDR3 coding DNA: TGTGCCAGCAGCGGACTGAGCTCTGGGGCCAACGTCCTGACTTTC.

This clonotype was seen ten or more times. This chain joins TRBV27 and TRBJ2-7; D assignment may be TRBD1 or TRBD2 (5 bases each). Between the trimmed V and J ends, which lost 9 bases and 9 bases, there was a span of 21 bases. This CDR3 spans 13 amino acids. Germline V gene lookup returns CDR1 MNHEY and CDR2 SMNVEV (reference sequence). CDR3 loop: CASKGRVESAQYF. The CDR3 coding sequence is TGTGCCAGTAAGGGACGGGTAGAGTCTGCGCAGTACTTC.

This sequence joins TRBV6-1 and TRBJ1-6; possibly TRBD1 for D (6 bases). This CDR3 is 15 amino acids long. The germline CDR1 and CDR2 sequences are MNHNS and SASEGT. The ends were cut back, 5 bases at V and 7 bases at J, with 15 bases in the middle. CDR3 nucleotides: TGTGCCAGCAGTCGGGACACAGGCCGGAATTCACCCCTCCACTTT. As protein: CASSRDTGRNSPLHF.

This clonotype was detected ten times or more. The chain couples TRBV19 to TRBJ1-1, with D possibly TRBD1 on 5 matching bases. With 5 bases removed from V and 5 bases from J, the gap between germline ends came to 21 bases. CDR3 length: 16 residues. Per germline, CDR1 LNHDA and CDR2 SQIVND (reference sequence). The CDR3 DNA sequence: TGTGCCAGTAGTCCCAACGGACTGGGGGATGTTACTGAAGCTTTCTTT. Protein product: CASSPNGLGDVTEAFF. The entire variable domain, with the rest obtained from reference TRBV19 and TRBJ1-1, is as follows: DGGITQSPKYLFRKEGQNVTLSCEQNLNHDAMYWYRQDPGQGLRLIYYSQIVNDFQKGDIAEGYSVSREKKESFPLTVTSAQKNPTAFYLCASSPNGLGDVTEAFFGQGTRLTVV.

This chain links TRBV6-1 with TRBJ2-1, with 9 nucleotides matching TRBD2. Trimming at V came to 6 bases and at J to 6 bases, leaving 6 bases not matched to a gene. The CDR3 is 14 residues long. Germline CDR1 reads MNHNS; CDR2 reads SASEGT. The DNA for the CDR3 is TGTGCCAGCAGAGGGGGACTAGCTCTCAATGAGCAGTTCTTC. Translating it yields CASRGGLALNEQFF.

This clonotype was found a few times. This rearrangement joins TRBV29-1 to TRBJ2-5; no reliable D call. The CDR3 consists of 11 residues. CDR1 and CDR2 from the germline V gene are SQVTM and ANQGSEA. Trimming removed 6 bases at V and 5 bases at J, with 10 bases between. The CDR3 region is CSVGIGETQYF. DNA for the CDR3: TGCAGCGTAGGAATAGGGGAGACCCAGTACTTC.

J is TRBJ1-5 and V is TRBV3-1; D gene unclear. With 1 base removed from V and 4 bases from J, the gap between germline ends came to 5 bases. The CDR3 contains 13 residues. The germline CDR1 and CDR2 sequences are LGHDT and YNNKEL (reference sequence). The chain's CDR3 is CASSQGHNQPQHF. The CDR3, as DNA: TGTGCCAGCAGCCAAGGACATAATCAGCCCCAGCATTTT.

This chain joins TRBV7-2 and TRBJ2-5, with 12 bases aligning to TRBD2. Germline V lookup: CDR1 SGHTA, CDR2 FQGNSA. CDR3 length: 18 amino acids. Trimming removed 5 bases from V and 5 bases from J; junction bases left unmatched: 15. The CDR3 DNA follows: TGTGCCAGCAGCCTAAGACTAGCGGGAGCGAAAGGAGGGGAGACCCAGTACTTC. It yields the protein CASSLRLAGAKGGETQYF.

The V gene is TRBV10-3, the J gene TRBJ2-7; 7 bases map to TRBD2. Germline CDR1 and CDR2: ENHRY and SYGVKD. The CDR3 is made up of 16 amino acids. V was pared by 6 bases and J by 4 bases, with 15 bases of the junction left unmatched. The CDR3 is CAISDLSGGRGYEQYF. The CDR3, as DNA: TGTGCCATCAGCGATTTGTCCGGCGGGAGAGGGTACGAGCAGTACTTC.

V gene TRBV7-2 combines with J gene TRBJ1-2; D gene uncertain. The CDR3 consists of 15 residues. V was cut by 3 bases and J by 6 bases, with 17 bases left in between. Germline V CDR1 and CDR2: SGHTA, FQGNSA. The CDR3 sequence: CASSFLRRITDGYTF. CDR3 in DNA: TGTGCCAGCAGCTTCCTCCGACGGATTACCGATGGCTACACCTTC.

The rearrangement joins TRBV5-8 to TRBJ2-5; D uncertain. V shed 0 bases and J shed 6 bases, with 9 bases lying between them. Germline V gene lookup returns CDR1 SGHTS and CDR2 YDEGEE. This CDR3 contains 13 residues. CDR3 protein: CASSLGRLQTQYF. CDR3 sequence (DNA): TGTGCCAGCAGCTTGGGCAGACTCCAGACCCAGTACTTC.